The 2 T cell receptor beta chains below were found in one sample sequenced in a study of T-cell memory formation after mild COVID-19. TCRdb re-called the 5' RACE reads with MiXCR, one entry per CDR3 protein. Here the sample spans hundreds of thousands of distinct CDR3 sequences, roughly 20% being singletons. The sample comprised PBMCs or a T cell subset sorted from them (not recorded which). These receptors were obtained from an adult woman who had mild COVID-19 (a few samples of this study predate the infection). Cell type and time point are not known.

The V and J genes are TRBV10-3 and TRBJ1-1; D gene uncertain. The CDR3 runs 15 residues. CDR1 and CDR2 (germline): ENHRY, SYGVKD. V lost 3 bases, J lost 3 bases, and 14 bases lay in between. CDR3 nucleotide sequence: TGTGCCATCAGTGACCGCTCAGGTGGGGACACTGAAGCTTTCTTT. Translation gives CAISDRSGGDTEAFF.

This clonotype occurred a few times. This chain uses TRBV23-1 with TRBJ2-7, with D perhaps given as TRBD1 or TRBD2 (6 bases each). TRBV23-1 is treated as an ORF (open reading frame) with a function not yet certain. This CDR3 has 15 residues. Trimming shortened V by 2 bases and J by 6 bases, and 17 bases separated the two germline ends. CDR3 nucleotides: TGCGCCAGCAGTCAAGAAAGGGGGGTCGGATGCGAGCAGTACTTC. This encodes CASSQERGVGCEQYF.